These 27 T cell receptor beta chains were all obtained from the same sample, sequenced in a study of T cells in Graves' hyperthyroidism and ophthalmopathy. The TCR beta CDR3 regions underwent amplification using RNA transcripts as the source. TCR CDR3 underwent first-round RT-PCR with the HTBI primer set. One entry per CDR3 protein, called by TCRdb with MiXCR from the multiplex PCR reads. The table has about 300,000 distinct CDR3 sequences, about 14% seen once. Sequences were obtained from blood. These receptors originate from a woman aged 25 to 45 with Graves' hyperthyroidism that later progressed to Graves' ophthalmopathy.

This clonotype was picked up many times. The chain joins TRBV2 to TRBJ2-3; no clear D. The CDR3 runs 12 residues. V was shortened by 7 bases and J by 2 bases, with 7 bases between the two germline ends. Germline V gene sequence: CDR1 SNHLY, CDR2 FYNNEI. CDR3 sequence: CASKWNTDTQYF. As DNA, the CDR3 is TGTGCCAGCAAGTGGAACACAGATACGCAGTATTTT.

V is TRBV27 and J is TRBJ2-2, with no clear D. Germline V gives CDR1 MNHEY, CDR2 SMNVEV (reference sequence). The CDR3 totals 13 residues. V shed 3 bases and J shed 2 bases, with 4 bases lying between them. The CDR3 loop is CASSFINTGELFF. The CDR3 coding sequence is TGTGCCAGCAGTTTCATAAACACCGGGGAGCTGTTTTTT.

This clonotype was seen many times. The chain links TRBV11-2 to TRBJ2-3; D is unclear. Germline V CDR1 and CDR2: SGHAT, FQNNGV. The CDR3 sequence is 15 residues long. V was pared by 1 base and J by 2 bases, with 10 bases between. This CDR3 reads CASSLGAIDTDTQYF. The CDR3 DNA reads as TGTGCCAGCAGCTTAGGAGCAATTGACACAGATACGCAGTATTTT.

This clonotype was counted many times. This chain uses TRBV7-2 with TRBJ1-2; 8 bases line up with TRBD1. With V trimmed by 2 bases and J by 8 bases, 10 bases remained unmatched. Looked up from germline, CDR1 is SGHTA and CDR2 is FQGNSA. The CDR3 has 15 residues. The DNA of the CDR3 is TGTGCCAGCAGCTTATCACTAGGACAGGGAAGGGGCTACACCTTC. This translates into CASSLSLGQGRGYTF.

This clonotype came up many times. J is TRBJ2-1 and V is TRBV20-1; 8 bases match TRBD2. Trimming removed 6 bases from V and 8 bases from J; junction bases left unmatched: 15. Germline V gene sequence: CDR1 DFQATT, CDR2 SNEGSKA (reference sequence). The CDR3 contains 15 residues. CDR3 nucleotides: TGCAGTGCCGGAGGCATGGGACTAGGACTCGATGAGCAGTTCTTC. It codes for CSAGGMGLGLDEQFF.

The gene calls are TRBV6-2 or TRBV6-3 and TRBJ1-4, with TRBD1 matching over 7 bases. The CDR3 consists of 13 residues. Per the germline V gene, CDR1 is MNHEY and CDR2 is SVGEGT. V was pared by 6 bases and J by 8 bases, with 6 bases of the junction left unmatched. CDR3 in amino acids: CASSRQGVEKLFF. For the CDR3, the DNA is TGTGCCAGCAGCCGACAGGGAGTGGAAAAACTGTTTTTT.

The rearrangement links TRBV19 to TRBJ1-2; D is ambiguous. Germline V CDR1 and CDR2: LNHDA, SQIVND (reference sequence). Trimming removed 3 bases at V and 4 bases at J, with 9 bases between. This CDR3 spans 13 amino acids. The CDR3 sequence: CASSMVGSYGYTF. CDR3 DNA sequence: TGTGCCAGTAGTATGGTCGGCAGCTATGGCTACACCTTC.

At least ten counts were recorded for this clonotype. This CDR3 reads CASSTSGTAWRNTGELFF. The CDR3 DNA follows: TGTGCCAGCAGTACTTCCGGGACCGCCTGGAGGAACACCGGGGAGCTGTTTTTT. The chain joins TRBV27 to TRBJ2-2; perhaps D is TRBD1 or TRBD2 (5 bases each). The CDR3 is 18 residues long. Germline lookup yields CDR1 MNHEY and CDR2 SMNVEV (reference sequence). Trimming stripped 5 bases from V and 1 base from J, with 20 bases between.

The rearrangement links TRBV19 to TRBJ1-4; possibly TRBD1 for D (5 bases). Trimming pared 5 bases from V and 0 bases from J, leaving 16 bases between. This CDR3 spans 17 amino acids. Germline assignment: CDR1 LNHDA and CDR2 SQIVND (reference sequence). CDR3 nucleotide sequence: TGTGCCAGTAGTCAGGGAATGGGGTTGGCAACTAATGAAAAACTGTTTTTT. It codes for CASSQGMGLATNEKLFF.

This chain links TRBV5-6 with TRBJ2-7; no clear D. The germline gives CDR1 SGHDT, CDR2 YYEEEE. The CDR3 covers 15 residues. The V gene lost 2 bases and the J gene lost 6 bases, with 18 bases spanning the gap. The CDR3 sequence is CASSFSLQSYSEQYF. CDR3 nucleotide sequence: TGTGCCAGCAGCTTTTCGTTACAGTCATACTCCGAGCAGTACTTC.

This clonotype occurred many times. The V and J genes are TRBV10-3 and TRBJ1-2; tentative D call: TRBD1 (6 bases). Germline lookup yields CDR1 ENHRY and CDR2 SYGVKD. Between the trimmed V and J ends, which lost 0 bases and 1 base, there was a span of 9 bases. CDR3 size: 15 residues. Here the CDR3 reads CAISESGGGNYGYTF. CDR3 sequence (DNA): TGTGCCATCAGTGAGTCAGGGGGAGGTAACTATGGCTACACCTTC.

The chain joins TRBV3-1 to TRBJ2-2; 7 nucleotides align to TRBD1. The germline V gene has CDR1 LGHDT and CDR2 YNNKEL (reference sequence). Trimming took 6 bases from V and 6 from J; bases not matched to a gene: 10. This CDR3 is built from 15 residues. The DNA for the CDR3 is TGTGCCAGCAGATCCGGGACAGAGAAAGCCGGGGAGCTGTTTTTT. Protein sequence: CASRSGTEKAGELFF. The whole variable domain, remainder taken from reference TRBV3-1 and TRBJ2-2, is DTAVSQTPKYLVTQMGNDKSIKCEQNLGHDTMYWYKQDSKKFLKIMFSYNNKELIINETVPNRFSPKSPDKAHLNLHINSLELGDSAVYFCASRSGTEKAGELFFGEGSRLTVL.

V is TRBV9 and J is TRBJ2-1, with D perhaps given as TRBD1 or TRBD2 (5 bases each). Per the germline V gene, CDR1 is SGDLS and CDR2 is YYNGEE. The length of the CDR3 is 13 residues. V dropped 2 bases and J dropped 6 bases, with 9 bases sitting between them. Written as DNA, the CDR3 is TGTGCCAGCAGCGTGGGGGTAGTCAATGAGCAGTTCTTC. As protein: CASSVGVVNEQFF.

This chain's CDR3 is CASSVLPGGSGSGGTDTQYF. CDR3 nucleotide sequence: TGTGCCAGCAGCGTACTTCCGGGGGGTAGCGGGAGTGGCGGCACAGATACGCAGTATTTT. V is TRBV9 and J is TRBJ2-3; 9 bases are shared with TRBD2. CDR1 is SGDLS, CDR2 YYNGEE, per germline. This CDR3 has 20 amino acids. V shed 1 base, J shed 1 base, and the junction held 16 bases outside the gene matches. Variable domain in full (rest from reference TRBV9 and TRBJ2-3): DSGVTQTPKHLITATGQRVTLRCSPRSGDLSVYWYQQSLDQGLQFLIQYYNGEERAKGNILERFSAQQFPDLHSELNLSSLELGDSALYFCASSVLPGGSGSGGTDTQYFGPGTRLTVL.

In its sample, this clonotype was seen many times. The chain employs TRBV4-2 and TRBJ2-7; no clear D gene. Germline CDR1 and CDR2: LGHNA and YNFKEQ. V was cut by 0 bases and J by 0 bases, with 9 bases left in between. The CDR3 is 15 residues long. CDR3 coding DNA: TGTGCCAGCAGCCAAGAAGCGCACTACTCCTACGAGCAGTACTTC. Amino acids: CASSQEAHYSYEQYF.

This clonotype was counted at least ten times. V is TRBV12-3 or TRBV12-4 and J is TRBJ1-1; 10 bases agree with TRBD1. With V trimmed by 3 bases and J by 6 bases, 10 bases remained unmatched. The CDR3 extends over 16 amino acids. This chain's CDR3 is CASSFPGQGIGAEAFF. The CDR3 region has the DNA TGTGCCAGCAGTTTCCCGGGACAGGGGATCGGCGCTGAAGCTTTCTTT.

The sample holds many counts of this clonotype. The chain is built from TRBV18 and TRBJ2-7, with TRBD1 matching 8 bases. Germline V gives CDR1 KGHSH, CDR2 LQKENI. V lost 1 base, J lost 3 bases, and 8 bases stayed unmatched. The CDR3 totals 16 residues. This CDR3 is CASSPLSTGQDYEQYF. CDR3 nucleotide sequence: TGTGCCAGCTCACCACTTTCAACGGGACAGGACTACGAGCAGTACTTC.

Ten or more counts support this clonotype. The chain combines TRBV11-2 with TRBJ2-4; 7 nucleotides match TRBD1. After removal of 6 bases from V and 8 bases from J, the junction contained 7 bases not matched to a gene. CDR3 size: 13 residues. Germline CDR1 and CDR2: SGHAT and FQNNGV. The CDR3 DNA reads TGTGCCAGCAGAGGACAGGACGAATACATTCAGTACTTC. It codes for CASRGQDEYIQYF.

This clonotype has ten or more counts. V and J are TRBV7-2 and TRBJ2-1; 12 nucleotides agree with TRBD2. J was trimmed by 5 bases and V by 1 base; bases with no gene match: 6. The CDR3 has 17 residues. Germline V lookup: CDR1 SGHTA, CDR2 FQGNSA. CDR3 residues: CASSLEATSGGHNEQFF. As DNA, the CDR3 is TGTGCCAGCAGCTTAGAGGCGACTAGCGGGGGCCACAATGAGCAGTTCTTC.

In its sample, this clonotype was seen a few times. The rearrangement joins TRBV15 to TRBJ2-3; TRBD2 might be the D (5 bases). V gave up 3 bases and J gave up 3 bases, with 10 bases separating them. CDR3 length: 14 amino acids. Germline-derived CDR1 and CDR2 are LNHNV and YYDKDF (reference sequence). For the CDR3, the DNA is TGTGCCACCAGCAGGCTTGGGGAGACAGATACGCAGTATTTT. This translates into CATSRLGETDTQYF.

This clonotype has at least ten counts. The CDR3: CASSSGGVKNIQYF. CDR3 DNA sequence: TGTGCCAGCAGTTCTGGGGGTGTCAAAAACATTCAGTACTTC. The chain is built from TRBV28 and TRBJ2-4, with D possibly called TRBD1 or TRBD2 (5 bases each). Germline loops: CDR1 MDHEN, CDR2 SYDVKM. The CDR3 spans 14 residues. V gave up 4 bases and J gave up 3 bases, with 10 bases separating them.

The gene calls are TRBV4-2 and TRBJ2-1; possible D gene TRBD2, 5 bases. V lost 2 bases, J lost 8 bases, and 10 bases lay in between. The CDR3 consists of 13 residues. From germline, CDR1 is LGHNA and CDR2 YNFKEQ. CDR3 in DNA: TGTGCCAGCAGCCAATGGGGAGAACATGAGCAGTTCTTC. Translation gives CASSQWGEHEQFF.

This clonotype was detected ten times or more. The chain has TRBV27 and TRBJ1-1, with a weak D call TRBD1 (5 bases). The V end lost 10 bases, the J end lost 0 bases, and 12 bases lay between the germline ends. This CDR3 spans 13 amino acids. Germline CDR1 MNHEY, CDR2 SMNVEV (reference sequence). The CDR3 coding sequence is TGTGCCACTGTCGGGGGGGTGAACACTGAAGCTTTCTTT. Translated, it gives CATVGGVNTEAFF.

This clonotype was detected many times. The chain carries TRBV10-3 and TRBJ2-7; D perhaps matches TRBD1 (6 bases). Germline V CDR1 and CDR2: ENHRY, SYGVKD. Trimming took 0 bases from V and 2 from J, leaving 8 bases between them. The CDR3 contains 14 residues. The CDR3 spells CAISESTGTYEQYF. The CDR3 bases are TGTGCCATCAGTGAGTCGACAGGTACCTACGAGCAGTACTTC.

The chain is built from TRBV20-1 and TRBJ1-1; maybe TRBD1 (6 bases). The V end was cut by 1 base, the J end by 3 bases, with 15 bases between. Germline-derived CDR1 and CDR2 are DFQATT and SNEGSKA (reference sequence). The length of the CDR3 is 15 residues. This chain's CDR3 is CSARGQGIGDTEAFF. CDR3 DNA: TGCAGTGCTAGAGGCCAGGGGATCGGCGACACTGAAGCTTTCTTT.

This clonotype has at least ten counts. The chain is built from TRBV5-5 and TRBJ2-1; 7 bases line up with TRBD1. The V and J ends lost 2 bases and 0 bases, in that order; junction bases with no gene match: 5. Germline CDR1 and CDR2: SGHKS and YYEKEE (reference sequence). The CDR3 length is 16 residues. CDR3 sequence (DNA): TGTGCCAGCAGCTTAGGGACAGCTCCCTCCTACAATGAGCAGTTCTTC. This codes for CASSLGTAPSYNEQFF.

The chain has TRBV5-5 and TRBJ2-1; perhaps TRBD2 as D (5 bases). Trimming removed 5 bases from V and 0 bases from J, with 12 bases in between. The germline V gene encodes CDR1 SGHKS and CDR2 YYEKEE (reference sequence). The CDR3 is 15 amino acids. CDR3 sequence reads: CASRVRTSSYNEQFF. In DNA form, the CDR3 reads TGTGCCAGCAGGGTACGAACTAGCTCCTACAATGAGCAGTTCTTC.